A single sample is the source of the 4 T cell receptor beta chains below, sequenced in a study of blood T cells in healthy people across ages. Primers used in a second PCR of roughly 7 to 12 cycles were a sample-barcoded 5' primer and a J-beta primer mix. TCRdb called the 5' RACE reads again in MiXCR, with one record for every CDR3 protein. In the table there are roughly 800,000 distinct CDR3 sequences, around a quarter of which are singletons. These data also featured in a second study, about T cells of mothers and their children.

Sequenced: blood. These receptors originate from a boy younger than 18 in good health.

The chain joins TRBV10-2 to TRBJ2-5; possibly TRBD2 for D (6 bases). The CDR3 covers 16 residues. Trimming took off 2 bases at V and 5 bases at J, with 18 bases between the two ends. Germline-derived CDR1 and CDR2 are WSHSY and SAAADI. The CDR3 region is CASSERAGQSGETQYF. The CDR3 nucleotides read TGCGCCAGCAGTGAGCGGGCAGGGCAGAGCGGGGAGACCCAGTACTTC.

This clonotype was detected a few times. The chain employs TRBV21-1 and TRBJ2-2; TRBD2 is the table's D call, not checked against the DNA. TRBV21-1 is termed a pseudogene. The CDR3 is 15 amino acids. The CDR3 region is CASVLRGSNTGELFF. For the CDR3, the DNA is TGTGCCAGCGTTTTGCGGGGATCGAACACCGGGGAGCTGTTTTTT.

V and J are TRBV30 and TRBJ2-1; D assignment may be TRBD1 or TRBD2 (5 bases each). The J call is in doubt because the DNA end fits TRBJ2-5 better. The CDR3 has 13 residues. Looked up from germline, CDR1 is GTSNPN and CDR2 is SVGIG (reference sequence). The CDR3 region is CAWSRNEGETQYF. Here the CDR3 DNA reads TGTGCCTGGAGTCGGAATGAGGGGGAGACCCAGTACTTC.

This clonotype occurred a few times. The chain couples TRBV19 to TRBJ1-5, with TRBD1 matching 7 bases. Germline-derived CDR1 and CDR2 are LNHDA and SQIVND (reference sequence). The V and J ends lost 6 bases and 1 base, in that order; junction bases with no gene match: 6. This CDR3 is 15 amino acids long. CDR3 sequence: CASSSTRGSNQPQHF. DNA for the CDR3: TGTGCCAGTAGCTCCACCAGGGGGAGCAATCAGCCCCAGCATTTT.